This entry describes one TCR beta chain. The antigen is not known. The germline V gene encodes CDR1 LNHDA and CDR2 SQIVND (reference sequence). Trimming pared 6 bases from V and 6 bases from J, leaving 11 bases between. This CDR3 is built from 13 residues. This entry belongs to a study of graft-versus-host responses after intestinal transplantation. Overall study results and limits: Early after transplant, HvG clones declined as circulating GvH clones peaked. Subjects displaying graft-donor T cell macrochimerism possessed elevated graft-versus-host to host-versus-graft clonal ratios inside allografts. Researchers found GvH clones in recipient marrow, and some showed up first in ileum or blood.

Produced via immunoSEQ multiplex PCR; TCRdb's table is partial and in-frame only. Here the sample spans some 15,000 clones, 90% to 95% being singletons. Source: PBMCs, taken 950 to 1,200 days after intestinal transplantation. The V call is TRBV19, the J call TRBJ1-4; unclear D gene. This TCR came from a human patient who received an intestinal transplant, so some T cells may come from the graft donor. The CDR3 region has the DNA TGTGCCAGTAGGCGGGCGAACGATGAAAAACTGTTTTTT. Translated, it gives CASRRANDEKLFF.